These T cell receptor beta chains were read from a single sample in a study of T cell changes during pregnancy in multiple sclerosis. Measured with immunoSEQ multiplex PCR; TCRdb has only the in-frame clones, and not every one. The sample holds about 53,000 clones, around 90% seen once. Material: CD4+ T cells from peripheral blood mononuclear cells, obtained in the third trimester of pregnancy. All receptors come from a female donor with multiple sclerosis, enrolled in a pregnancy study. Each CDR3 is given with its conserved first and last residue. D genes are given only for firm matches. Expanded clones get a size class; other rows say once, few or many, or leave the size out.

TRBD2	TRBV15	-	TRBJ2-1	CATRGGRARTNEQFF	TGTGCCACCAGGGGAGGGAGGGCGCGAACTAATGAGCAGTTCTTC
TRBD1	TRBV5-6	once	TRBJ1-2	CASSLKRTGRGVNYGYTF	TGTGCCAGCAGCTTGAAACGGACAGGGAGAGGGGTTAACTATGGCTACACCTTC
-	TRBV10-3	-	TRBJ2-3	CAISEVAPRTDTQYF	TGTGCCATCAGTGAGGTAGCCCCCCGCACAGATACGCAGTATTTT
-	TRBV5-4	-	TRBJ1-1	CASSLQPLNTEAFF	TGTGCCAGCAGCTTACAGCCTTTGAACACTGAAGCTTTCTTT
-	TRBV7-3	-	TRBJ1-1	CASSPGPNTEAFF	TGTGCCAGCAGCCCAGGCCCTAACACTGAAGCTTTCTTT
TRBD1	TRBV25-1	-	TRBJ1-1	CASSGNTGANTEAFF	TGTGCCAGCAGTGGAAATACAGGGGCTAACACTGAAGCTTTCTTT
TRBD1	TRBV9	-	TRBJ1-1	CASGRQGEAFF	TGTGCCAGCGGAAGACAGGGTGAAGCTTTCTTT
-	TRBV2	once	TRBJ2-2	CASSEIFGGAGELFF	TGTGCCAGCAGTGAGATATTCGGAGGCGCCGGGGAGCTGTTTTTT
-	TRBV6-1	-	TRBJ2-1	CASNDGGNEQFF	TGTGCCAGCAACGACGGGGGCAATGAGCAGTTCTTC
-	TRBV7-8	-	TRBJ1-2	CASYRSNYGYTF	TGTGCCTCGTACAGGTCTAACTATGGCTACACCTTC
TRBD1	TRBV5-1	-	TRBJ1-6	CASSLGQGNSPLHF	TGCGCCAGCAGCCTAGGACAGGGGAATTCACCCCTCCACTTT
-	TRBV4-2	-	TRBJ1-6	CASSQDQGGSDSPLHF	TGTGCCAGCAGCCAAGATCAAGGAGGGTCTGATTCACCCCTCCACTTT
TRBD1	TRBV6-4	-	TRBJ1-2	CASSPGQGINYGYTF	TGTGCCAGCAGTCCCGGACAGGGCATTAACTATGGCTACACCTTC
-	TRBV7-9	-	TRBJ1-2	CASSSRVGGEYGYTF	TGTGCCAGCAGCTCACGAGTAGGGGGGGAATATGGCTACACCTTC
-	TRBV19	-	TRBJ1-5	CASRRGGSNQPQHF	TGTGCCTCACGAAGGGGGGGTAGCAATCAGCCCCAGCATTTT
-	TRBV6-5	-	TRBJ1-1	CASTQGRVSEAFF	TGTGCCAGCACTCAGGGGCGGGTGTCTGAAGCTTTCTTT
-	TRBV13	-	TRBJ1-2	CASSLGGDYGYTF	TGTGCCAGCAGCTTAGGGGGAGACTATGGCTACACCTTC
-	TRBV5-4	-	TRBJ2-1	CASSLTGSYNEQFF	TGTGCCAGCAGCTTGACAGGGTCGTACAATGAGCAGTTCTTC
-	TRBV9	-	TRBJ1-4	CASSVGQGRPTNEKLFF	TGTGCCAGCAGCGTAGGTCAGGGGCGGCCAACTAATGAAAAACTGTTTTTT
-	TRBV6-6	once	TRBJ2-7	CASSLDGTQGGYEQYF	TGTGCCAGCAGCTTGGACGGGACTCAGGGCGGCTACGAGCAGTACTTC
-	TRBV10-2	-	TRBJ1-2	CASSDGGLAGYTF	TGCGCCAGCAGTGATGGGGGCCTCGCCGGCTACACCTTC
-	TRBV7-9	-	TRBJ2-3	CASRAGGGGALFTDTQYF	TGTGCCAGCAGGGCTGGGGGAGGCGGGGCCCTCTTCACAGATACGCAGTATTTT
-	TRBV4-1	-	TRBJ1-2	CASSQVVRVDGYTF	TGCGCCAGCAGCCAAGTGGTCAGGGTGGATGGCTACACCTTC
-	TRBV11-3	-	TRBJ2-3	CASSLAEDTQYF	TGTGCCAGCAGCTTAGCAGAAGATACGCAGTATTTT
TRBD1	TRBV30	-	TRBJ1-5	CAWSVGQGGSWAQHF	TGTGCCTGGAGTGTAGGACAGGGTGGGAGCTGGGCCCAGCATTTT